One sample yielded the 3 T cell receptor beta chains listed below, sequenced in a study of radiotherapy plus CTLA-4 blockade in lung cancer. Profiled with immunoSEQ multiplex PCR; TCRdb holds only in-frame clones, not every one. This table holds about 68,000 clones, around 80% found once. The sample here was peripheral blood, taken from a patient treated with radiotherapy plus ipilimumab. The receptor set was obtained from a human donor with non-small cell lung cancer who had a complete response to radiotherapy plus ipilimumab.

Here the CDR3 reads CSVGIGGIVSYEQYV. CDR3 DNA sequence: TGCAGCGTTGGGATCGGCGGGATAGTTTCCTACGAGCAGTACGTC. The rearrangement uses TRBV29-1 and TRBJ2-7; TRBD2 is a possible D gene (6 bases). This CDR3 is 15 amino acids long. Germline CDR1 SQVTM, CDR2 ANQGSEA. The V end was cut by 4 bases, the J end by 1 base, with 17 bases between.

V is TRBV7-2 and J is TRBJ1-2, with D unresolved. Germline CDR1 is SGHTA and CDR2 is FQGNSA. Trimming shortened V by 1 base and J by 5 bases, and 17 bases separated the two germline ends. The CDR3 loop spans 16 amino acids. The CDR3 nucleotides are TGTGCCAGCAGCTTAGGACTCGAAAGGACCCTATATGGCTACACCTTC. Protein: CASSLGLERTLYGYTF.

The sample holds one count of this clone. The V and J genes are TRBV6-5 and TRBJ1-4; 10 nucleotides match TRBD1. CDR3 length equals 15 residues. With 7 bases clipped from V and 3 bases from J, the junction kept 5 bases outside the gene matches. Germline V gene lookup returns CDR1 MNHEY and CDR2 SVGAGI. The CDR3: CASTGQGLPNEKLFF. The CDR3 coding sequence is TGTGCCAGCACGGGACAGGGGTTACCTAATGAAAAACTGTTTTTT.